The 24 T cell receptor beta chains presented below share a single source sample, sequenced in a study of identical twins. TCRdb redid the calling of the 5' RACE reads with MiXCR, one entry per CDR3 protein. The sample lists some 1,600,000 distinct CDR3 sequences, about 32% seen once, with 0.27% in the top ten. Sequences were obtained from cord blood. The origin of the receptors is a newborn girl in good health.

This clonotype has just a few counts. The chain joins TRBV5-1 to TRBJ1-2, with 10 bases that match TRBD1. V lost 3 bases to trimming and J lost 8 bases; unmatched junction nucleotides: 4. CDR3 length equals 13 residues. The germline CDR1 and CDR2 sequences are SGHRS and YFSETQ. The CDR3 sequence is CASSSGQGIGYTF. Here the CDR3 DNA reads TGCGCCAGCAGCTCGGGACAGGGGATCGGCTACACCTTC. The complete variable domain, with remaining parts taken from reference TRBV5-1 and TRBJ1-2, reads KAGVTQTPRYLIKTRGQQVTLSCSPISGHRSVSWYQQTPGQGLQFLFEYFSETQRNKGNFPGRFSGRQFSNSRSEMNVSTLELGDSALYLCASSSGQGIGYTFGSGTRLTVV.

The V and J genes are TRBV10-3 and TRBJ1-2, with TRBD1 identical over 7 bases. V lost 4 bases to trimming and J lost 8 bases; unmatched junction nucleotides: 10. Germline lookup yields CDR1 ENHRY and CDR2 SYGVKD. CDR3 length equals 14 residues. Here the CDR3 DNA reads TGTGCCATCAGTGTGCAGGGGGAGGTCGGAGGCTACACCTTC. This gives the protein CAISVQGEVGGYTF.

This CDR3 reads CATSDFAPTGGPLGYTF. The CDR3 DNA sequence: TGTGCCACCAGTGATTTTGCCCCGACAGGGGGGCCCCTCGGCTACACCTTC. The chain joins TRBV24-1 to TRBJ1-2; 9 nucleotides agree with TRBD1. Trimming at V came to 1 base and at J to 8 bases, leaving 13 bases not matched to a gene. Per the germline V gene, CDR1 is KGHDR and CDR2 is SFDVKD. This CDR3 is 17 amino acids long.

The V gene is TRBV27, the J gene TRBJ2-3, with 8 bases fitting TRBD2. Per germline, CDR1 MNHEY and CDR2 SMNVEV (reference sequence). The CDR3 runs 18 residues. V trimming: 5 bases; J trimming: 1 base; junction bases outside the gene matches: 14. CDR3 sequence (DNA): TGTGCCAGCAGTCCCCTCTTCCATAGCGGGGCCGGCACAGATACGCAGTATTTT. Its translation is CASSPLFHSGAGTDTQYF.

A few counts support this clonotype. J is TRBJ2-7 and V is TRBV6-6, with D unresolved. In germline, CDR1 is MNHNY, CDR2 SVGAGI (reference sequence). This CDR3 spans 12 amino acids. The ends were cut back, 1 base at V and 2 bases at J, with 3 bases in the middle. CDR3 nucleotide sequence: TGTGCCAGCAGTTACTACACCTACGAGCAGTACTTC. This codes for CASSYYTYEQYF.

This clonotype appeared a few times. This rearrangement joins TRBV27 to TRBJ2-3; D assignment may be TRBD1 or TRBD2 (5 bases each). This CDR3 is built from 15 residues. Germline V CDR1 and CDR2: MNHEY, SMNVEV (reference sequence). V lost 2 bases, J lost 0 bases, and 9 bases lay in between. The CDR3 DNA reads TGTGCCAGCAGTTTAATCCGGGGCAGCACAGATACGCAGTATTTT. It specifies CASSLIRGSTDTQYF.

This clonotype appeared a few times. Here the CDR3 reads CASSLFRGVDGYTF. CDR3 coding DNA: TGTGCCAGCAGTTTATTTAGGGGGGTGGATGGCTACACCTTC. The chain links TRBV12-3 or TRBV12-4 to TRBJ1-2, with a weak D call TRBD1 (6 bases). The CDR3 has 14 residues. V lost 2 bases, J lost 6 bases, and 13 bases lay in between.

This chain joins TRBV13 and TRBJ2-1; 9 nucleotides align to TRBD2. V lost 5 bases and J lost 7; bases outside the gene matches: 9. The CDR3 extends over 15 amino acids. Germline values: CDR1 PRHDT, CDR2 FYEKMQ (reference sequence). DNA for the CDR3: TGTGCCAGCAGCCCATTGCGGGAGGGCCGGAATGAGCAGTTCTTC. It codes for CASSPLREGRNEQFF. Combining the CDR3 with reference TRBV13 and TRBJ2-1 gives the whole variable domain AAGVIQSPRHLIKEKRETATLKCYPIPRHDTVYWYQQGPGQDPQFLISFYEKMQSDKGSIPDRFSAQQFSDYHSELNMSSLELGDSALYFCASSPLREGRNEQFFGPGTRLTVL.

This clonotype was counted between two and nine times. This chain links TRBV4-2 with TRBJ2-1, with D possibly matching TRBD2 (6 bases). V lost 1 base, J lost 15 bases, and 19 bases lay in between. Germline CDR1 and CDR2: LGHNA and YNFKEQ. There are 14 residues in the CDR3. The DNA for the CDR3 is TGTGCCAGCAGCCAAGGCAGAGCGGCGGGGCCTTGGTTCTTC. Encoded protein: CASSQGRAAGPWFF.

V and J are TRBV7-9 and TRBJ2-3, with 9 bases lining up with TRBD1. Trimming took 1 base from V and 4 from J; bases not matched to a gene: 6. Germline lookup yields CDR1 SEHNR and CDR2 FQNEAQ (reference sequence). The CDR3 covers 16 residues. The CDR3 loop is CASSLDPGQGSDTQYF. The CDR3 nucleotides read TGTGCCAGCAGCTTAGACCCGGGACAGGGTTCAGATACGCAGTATTTT.

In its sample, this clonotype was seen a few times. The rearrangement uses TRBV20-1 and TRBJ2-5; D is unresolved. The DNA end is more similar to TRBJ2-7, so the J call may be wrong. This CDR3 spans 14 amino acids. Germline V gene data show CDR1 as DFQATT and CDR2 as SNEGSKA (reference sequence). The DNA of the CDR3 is TGCAGTGCTAGAGAGGGCAGTGCCCGATACGAGCAGTACTTC. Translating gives CSAREGSARYEQYF.

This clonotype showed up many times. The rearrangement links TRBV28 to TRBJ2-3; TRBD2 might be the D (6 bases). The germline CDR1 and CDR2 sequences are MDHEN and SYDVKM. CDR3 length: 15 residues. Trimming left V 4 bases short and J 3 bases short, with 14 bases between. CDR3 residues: CASSSPLGGTDTQYF. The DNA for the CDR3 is TGTGCCAGCAGTTCTCCGTTGGGAGGTACAGATACGCAGTATTTT.

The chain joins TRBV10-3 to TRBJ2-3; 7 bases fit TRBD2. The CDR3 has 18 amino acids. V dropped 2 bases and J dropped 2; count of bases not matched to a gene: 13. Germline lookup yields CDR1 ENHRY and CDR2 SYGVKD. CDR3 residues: CAISEPTRDYHNTDTQYF. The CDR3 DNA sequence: TGTGCCATCAGTGAGCCCACCCGGGACTACCATAACACAGATACGCAGTATTTT.

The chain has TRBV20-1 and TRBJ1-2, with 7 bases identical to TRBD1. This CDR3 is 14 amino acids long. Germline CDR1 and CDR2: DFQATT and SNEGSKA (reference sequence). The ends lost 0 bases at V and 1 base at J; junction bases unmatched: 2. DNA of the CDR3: TGCAGTGCTAGAGATGACAGGGATAACTATGGCTACACCTTC. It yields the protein CSARDDRDNYGYTF.

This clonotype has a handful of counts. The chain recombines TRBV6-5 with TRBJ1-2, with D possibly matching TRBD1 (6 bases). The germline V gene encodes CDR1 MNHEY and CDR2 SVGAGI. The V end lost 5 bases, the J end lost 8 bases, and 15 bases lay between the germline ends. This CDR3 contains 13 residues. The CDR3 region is CASSPTGLRGYTF. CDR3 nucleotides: TGTGCCAGCAGTCCAACAGGGTTGAGGGGCTACACCTTC.

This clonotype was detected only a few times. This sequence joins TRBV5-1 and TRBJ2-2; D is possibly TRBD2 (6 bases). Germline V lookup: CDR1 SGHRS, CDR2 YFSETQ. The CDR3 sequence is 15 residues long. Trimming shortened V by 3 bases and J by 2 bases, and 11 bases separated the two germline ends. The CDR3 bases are TGCGCCAGCAGCTCTGGGACTTATAACACCGGGGAGCTGTTTTTT. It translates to CASSSGTYNTGELFF.

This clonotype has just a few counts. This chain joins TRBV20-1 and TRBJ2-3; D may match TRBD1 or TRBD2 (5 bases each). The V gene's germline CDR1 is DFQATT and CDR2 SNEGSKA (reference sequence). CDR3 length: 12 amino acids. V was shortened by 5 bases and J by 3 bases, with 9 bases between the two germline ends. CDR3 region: CSAGDQTDTQYF. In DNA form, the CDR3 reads TGCAGTGCTGGGGACCAAACAGATACGCAGTATTTT.

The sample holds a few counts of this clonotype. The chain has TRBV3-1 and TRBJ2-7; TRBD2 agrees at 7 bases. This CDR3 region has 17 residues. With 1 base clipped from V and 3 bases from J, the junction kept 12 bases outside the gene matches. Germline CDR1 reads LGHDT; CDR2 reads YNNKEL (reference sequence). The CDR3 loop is CASSQAFFMGGGYEQYF. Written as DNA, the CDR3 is TGTGCCAGCAGCCAAGCCTTCTTTATGGGGGGGGGCTACGAGCAGTACTTC.

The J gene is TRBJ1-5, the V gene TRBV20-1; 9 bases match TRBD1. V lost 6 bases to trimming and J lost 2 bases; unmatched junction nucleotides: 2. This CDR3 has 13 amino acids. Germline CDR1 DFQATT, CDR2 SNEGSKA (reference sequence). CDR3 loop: CSAWDRGNQPQHF. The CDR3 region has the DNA TGCAGTGCCTGGGACAGGGGCAATCAGCCCCAGCATTTT.

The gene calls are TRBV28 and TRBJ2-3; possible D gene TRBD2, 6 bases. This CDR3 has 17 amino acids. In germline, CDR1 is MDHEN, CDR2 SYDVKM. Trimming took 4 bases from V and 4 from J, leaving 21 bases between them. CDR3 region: CASSYRSYRERADTQYF. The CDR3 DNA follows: TGTGCCAGCAGTTACAGAAGCTATCGGGAGCGGGCAGATACGCAGTATTTT.

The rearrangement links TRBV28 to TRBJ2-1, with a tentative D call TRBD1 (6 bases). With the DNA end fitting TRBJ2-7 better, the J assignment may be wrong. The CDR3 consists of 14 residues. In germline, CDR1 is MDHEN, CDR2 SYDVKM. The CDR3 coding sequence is TGTGCCAGCAGTTTGACAACAGGGAACAATGAGCAGTACTTC. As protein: CASSLTTGNNEQYF.

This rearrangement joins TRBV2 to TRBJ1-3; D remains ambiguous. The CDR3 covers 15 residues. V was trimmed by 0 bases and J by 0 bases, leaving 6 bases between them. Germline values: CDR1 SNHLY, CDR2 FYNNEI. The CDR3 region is CASSEARHSGNTIYF. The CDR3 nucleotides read TGTGCCAGCAGTGAAGCGCGTCACTCTGGAAACACCATATATTTT.

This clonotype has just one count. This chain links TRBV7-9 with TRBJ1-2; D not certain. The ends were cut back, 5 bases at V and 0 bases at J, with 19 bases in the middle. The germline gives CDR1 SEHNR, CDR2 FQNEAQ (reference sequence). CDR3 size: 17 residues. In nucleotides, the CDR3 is TGTGCCAGCAGCCTGACCTTGGAGGGCCCAGCTAACTATGGCTACACCTTC. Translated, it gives CASSLTLEGPANYGYTF.

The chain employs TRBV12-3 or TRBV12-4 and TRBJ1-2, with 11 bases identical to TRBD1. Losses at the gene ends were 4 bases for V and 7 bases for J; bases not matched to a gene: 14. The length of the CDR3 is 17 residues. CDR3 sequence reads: CASSSAGQGGLSSGYTF. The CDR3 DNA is TGTGCCAGCAGTTCAGCGGGACAGGGGGGATTGTCGTCTGGCTACACCTTC.